This TCR beta chain came from a study of T cell repertoires in cytomegalovirus infection. Looking at the study overall: Public TCR beta signature analysis indicated the presence of both CMV infection and matching HLA type.

Broader study findings: HLA-C-restricted CMV clonotypes gave the most frequent clonotype in two of eight donors. Summed public TCR beta family frequency identified CMV carriers bearing the relevant HLA.

TCRdb called the reads again in MiXCR, with one record for every CDR3 protein. The data contain approximately 700,000 distinct CDR3 sequences, approximately 34% of them seen just once; the ten biggest clones take up 2.5% to 3.5%. In its sample, this clonotype was seen a few times. No antigen is known for it. The TCR comes from a human donor in good health (CMV status not recorded). Some clones in this sample may be carry-over from other donors' samples. The sample consisted of PBMCs.

The CDR3 spells CASSLGSINAYEQYF. The CDR3 DNA reads TGTGCCAGCAGCTTAGGGAGCATTAACGCCTACGAGCAGTACTTC. The rearrangement uses TRBV7-9 and TRBJ2-7; unclear D gene. The ends were cut back, 1 base at V and 2 bases at J, with 12 bases in the middle. Germline loops: CDR1 SEHNR, CDR2 FQNEAQ (reference sequence). The CDR3 covers 15 residues.